Described below is a single TCR beta chain sequence and its context. CDR3 length: 13 residues. V was trimmed by 3 bases and J by 2 bases, leaving 9 bases between them. Per germline, CDR1 SGDLS and CDR2 YYNGEE. Here immunoSEQ multiplex PCR was the method, and the copy in TCRdb shows in-frame clones only, minus some. The profile covers 20,000 or so clones, with about 87% appearing a single time and approximately 23% taken by the ten largest. These data belong to a study of OX40 agonist ivuxolimab in advanced cancers. Across the study: Two patients with cutaneous melanoma and one with hepatocellular carcinoma, three in total, showed partial responses.

The sample in question was CD4+ or CD8+ T cells sorted from blood, obtained in a trial of the OX40 agonist ivuxolimab. The receptor's source is an adult with an advanced solid tumor such as melanoma, head and neck, liver or kidney cancer. The chain couples TRBV9 to TRBJ2-7; D unclear. CDR3 amino acids: CASSAPLTYEQYF. The CDR3 DNA follows: TGTGCCAGCAGCGCTCCTCTAACCTACGAGCAGTACTTC.